Below, 8 T cell receptor beta chains from the same sample are listed, as sequenced in a study of OX40 agonist ivuxolimab in advanced cancers. Libraries were made using the immunoSEQ multiplex PCR assay. The clones in this table, taken by TCRdb from immuneACCESS, are in-frame only. Not every clone is retained; where verified, under half of the shortfall comes from an unresolved V gene, and the cause of the rest is unknown. The sample data list approximately 76,000 clones, and roughly 85% of these were observed just once. The ten largest account for 0.61% of the sample. Sample: CD4+ or CD8+ T cells sorted from blood, taken in a trial of the OX40 agonist ivuxolimab. These receptors were taken from an adult with an advanced solid tumor such as melanoma, head and neck, liver or kidney cancer.

This clone was detected a few times. V usage is TRBV2 and J usage is TRBJ2-5; D gene ambiguous. Germline V gives CDR1 SNHLY, CDR2 FYNNEI. The V end lost 1 base, the J end lost 7 bases, and 10 bases lay between the germline ends. This CDR3 has 13 amino acids. CDR3 residues: CASSEGIERTQYF. CDR3 bases: TGTGCCAGCAGTGAAGGGATAGAGAGGACCCAGTACTTC.

V and J are TRBV29-1 and TRBJ2-7; the match to TRBD1 covers 11 bases. Germline values: CDR1 SQVTM, CDR2 ANQGSEA. The ends lost 4 bases at V and 1 base at J; junction bases unmatched: 3. This CDR3 contains 14 residues. The DNA for the CDR3 is TGCAGCGTTGGCGGGACAGGGGGGTCCTACGAGCAGTACTTC. Encoded protein: CSVGGTGGSYEQYF.

This chain joins TRBV4-2 and TRBJ2-3; tentatively, D is TRBD1 (6 bases). Trimming shortened V by 0 bases and J by 3 bases, and 10 bases separated the two germline ends. This CDR3 region has 15 residues. Germline assignment: CDR1 LGHNA and CDR2 YNFKEQ. CDR3 sequence reads: CASSQDPQGTDTQYF. CDR3 in DNA: TGTGCCAGCAGCCAAGATCCGCAGGGGACAGATACGCAGTATTTT.

The V call is TRBV5-5, the J call TRBJ1-5; tentatively, D is TRBD1 (5 bases). Trimming took off 0 bases at V and 0 bases at J, with 13 bases between the two ends. Germline CDR1 SGHKS, CDR2 YYEKEE (reference sequence). The CDR3 extends over 17 amino acids. The chain's CDR3 is CASSLGTGYYSNQPQHF. CDR3 nucleotides: TGTGCCAGCAGCTTGGGTACAGGTTATTATAGCAATCAGCCCCAGCATTTT.

This clone was seen a few times. The CDR3: CASSPPGLKRGGTDTQYF. CDR3 bases: TGTGCCAGCAGCCCCCCCGGGTTAAAGCGGGGGGGTACAGATACGCAGTATTTT. The gene calls are TRBV13 and TRBJ2-3; TRBD2 matches at 10 bases. After removal of 5 bases from V and 3 bases from J, the junction contained 14 bases not matched to a gene. CDR1 and CDR2 from the germline V gene are PRHDT and FYEKMQ (reference sequence). The CDR3 loop spans 18 amino acids.

The chain recombines TRBV7-9 with TRBJ1-1; 8 bases fit TRBD1. The CDR3 has 16 residues. Germline V lookup: CDR1 SEHNR, CDR2 FQNEAQ (reference sequence). Losses at the gene ends were 5 bases for V and 3 bases for J; bases not matched to a gene: 11. The CDR3, as DNA: TGTGCCAGCAGCCCCCGGGCAGGGGGCCTGTACACTGAAGCTTTCTTT. Translated: CASSPRAGGLYTEAFF. The full variable domain, with the rest looked up from reference TRBV7-9 and TRBJ1-1, is DTGVSQNPRHKITKRGQNVTFRCDPISEHNRLYWYRQTLGQGPEFLTYFQNEAQLEKSRLLSDRFSAERPKGSFSTLEIQRTEQGDSAMYLCASSPRAGGLYTEAFFGQGTRLTVV.

This chain connects TRBV7-2 to TRBJ1-1; D gene unclear. This CDR3 comprises 13 residues. Germline assignment: CDR1 SGHTA and CDR2 FQGNSA. V was pared by 2 bases and J by 6 bases, with 10 bases between. The CDR3 region has the DNA TGTGCCAGCAGCTTAAGAACGGAGGCTGAAGCTTTCTTT. It specifies CASSLRTEAEAFF. Full variable domain (remainder filled in from reference TRBV7-2 and TRBJ1-1): GAGVSQSPSNKVTEKGKDVELRCDPISGHTALYWYRQSLGQGLEFLIYFQGNSAPDKSGLPSDRFSAERTGGSVSTLTIQRTQQEDSAVYLCASSLRTEAEAFFGQGTRLTVV.

The chain employs TRBV10-3 and TRBJ2-5, with 8 bases lining up with TRBD1. The CDR3 is 16 residues long. CDR1 is ENHRY, CDR2 SYGVKD, per germline. Germline trimming cut 3 bases from V and 7 bases from J; bases unmatched to any gene: 13. CDR3: CAISDPLSTGVRTQYF. DNA of the CDR3: TGTGCCATCAGTGATCCCCTCTCGACAGGGGTGAGGACCCAGTACTTC.